This T cell receptor beta chain derives from a study of blood T cells in healthy people across ages. Findings and caveats of the study: The percentage of naive T cells correlated strongly with TCR beta diversity.

This CDR3 contains 13 residues. Worth noting for this clonotype: The antigen is unknown.

Combining a sample-barcoded 5' primer with a J-beta primer mix, a second PCR ran for about 7 to 11 cycles. TCRdb reprocessed the 5' RACE reads with MiXCR, giving one entry per CDR3 protein. The data hold 800,000 to 1,000,000 distinct CDR3 sequences, with around 46% observed a single time. The sample taken for sequencing was blood. The genes are TRBV1 and TRBJ2-5; TRBD1 is the table's D call and was not checked against the DNA. The J call may not be correct, given that the DNA end is closer to TRBJ2-7. TRBV1 is classified as a pseudogene. The clonotype was recovered from a man aged 25 to 40 in good health. In DNA form, the CDR3 reads TGCACCACTGTCGAGGGGGCCAAGTACGAGCAGTACTTC. Protein sequence: CTTVEGAKYEQYF.